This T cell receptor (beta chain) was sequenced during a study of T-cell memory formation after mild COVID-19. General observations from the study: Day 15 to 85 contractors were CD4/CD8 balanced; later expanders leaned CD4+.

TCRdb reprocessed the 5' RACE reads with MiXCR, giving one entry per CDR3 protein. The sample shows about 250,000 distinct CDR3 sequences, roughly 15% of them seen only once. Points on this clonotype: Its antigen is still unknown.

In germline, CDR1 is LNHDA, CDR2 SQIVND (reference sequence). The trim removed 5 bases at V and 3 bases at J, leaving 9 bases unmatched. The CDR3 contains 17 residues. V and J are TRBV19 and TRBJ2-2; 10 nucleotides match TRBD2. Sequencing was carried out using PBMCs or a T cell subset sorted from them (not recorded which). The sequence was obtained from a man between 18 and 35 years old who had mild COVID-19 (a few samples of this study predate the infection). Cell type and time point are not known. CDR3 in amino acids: CASSWYPSGGDTGELFF. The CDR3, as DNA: TGTGCCAGTAGTTGGTACCCCAGCGGGGGGGACACCGGGGAGCTGTTTTTT.